These 10 T cell receptor beta chains share one sample of origin, sequenced in a study of cytomegalovirus exposure and HLA in healthy donors. 13 Jbeta primers and 60 Vbeta primers were used for the PCR. TCRdb's table, derived via immunoSEQ multiplex PCR, lists solely in-frame clones and lacks some. The sample records 150,000 to 200,000 clones, 65% to 85% being singletons. The sequenced material came from PBMCs. Receptors were obtained from a woman aged 40 to 49 in good health and CMV-seropositive.

This clone was detected a few times. This chain links TRBV4-3 with TRBJ1-1; D ambiguous. Germline values: CDR1 LGHNA, CDR2 YSLEER. The V end lost 0 bases, the J end lost 5 bases, and 13 bases lay between the germline ends. This CDR3 is 15 amino acids long. The CDR3: CASSQDVAEWTEAFF. DNA of the CDR3: TGCGCCAGCAGCCAAGACGTGGCAGAATGGACTGAAGCTTTCTTT.

This clone was detected once. DNA for the CDR3: TGTGCCAGCAGCCAATCGGACAGGGGCAACACTGAAGCTTTCTTT. Its protein product is CASSQSDRGNTEAFF. The chain recombines TRBV11-3 with TRBJ1-1; 9 positions match TRBD1. With 5 bases clipped from V and 2 bases from J, the junction kept 6 bases outside the gene matches. From germline, CDR1 is SGHNT and CDR2 YENEEA. The CDR3 is 15 amino acids.

CDR3 bases: TGTGCCTGGGACTTCGGGACAGGCGTTTTGGGGTATGGCTACACCTTC. Translation: CAWDFGTGVLGYGYTF. The chain has TRBV30 and TRBJ1-2; 8 bases are a match to TRBD1. With V trimmed by 5 bases and J by 5 bases, 16 bases remained unmatched. Germline values: CDR1 GTSNPN, CDR2 SVGIG (reference sequence). This CDR3 is built from 16 residues.

This chain connects TRBV11-2 to TRBJ2-7; 9 bases are shared with TRBD1. Germline V gene lookup returns CDR1 SGHAT and CDR2 FQNNGV. With V trimmed by 3 bases and J by 2 bases, 8 bases remained unmatched. This CDR3 contains 16 residues. As DNA, the CDR3 is TGTGCCAGCAGCTTGCTCGGAGGGACAGGGACCTACGAGCAGTACTTC. Translating gives CASSLLGGTGTYEQYF. The full variable domain, rest sourced from reference TRBV11-2 and TRBJ2-7, is EAGVAQSPRYKIIEKRQSVAFWCNPISGHATLYWYQQILGQGPKLLIQFQNNGVVDDSQLPKDRFSAERLKGVDSTLKIQPAKLEDSAVYLCASSLLGGTGTYEQYFGPGTRLTVT.

The chain links TRBV19 to TRBJ1-1, with 7 nucleotides matching TRBD1. Germline-derived CDR1 and CDR2 are LNHDA and SQIVND (reference sequence). The J segment lost 1 base and the V segment lost 1 base, leaving 6 bases of the junction unmatched. This CDR3 spans 16 amino acids. CDR3 amino acids: CASSIGRDSPNTEAFF. CDR3 coding DNA: TGTGCCAGTAGTATAGGACGGGACAGCCCGAACACTGAAGCTTTCTTT.

CDR3 DNA: TGTGCCATCAGTGAACGACAGGATAATTCACCCCTCCACTTT. It specifies CAISERQDNSPLHF. V is TRBV10-3 and J is TRBJ1-6; D perhaps matches TRBD1 (6 bases). The CDR3 is 14 amino acids. The ends were cut back, 3 bases at V and 5 bases at J, with 8 bases in the middle. CDR1 is ENHRY and CDR2 is SYGVKD in the germline V gene.

Regarding this clone: Other DNA sequences within the sample encode an identical CDR3. The chain links TRBV6-1 to TRBJ1-4; possible D gene TRBD1, 5 bases. V lost 0 bases and J lost 8, with 13 bases in between. This CDR3 has 15 amino acids. Germline CDR1 and CDR2: MNHNS and SASEGT. The CDR3 is CASSEARGLGEKLFF. Here the CDR3 DNA reads TGTGCCAGCAGTGAAGCGCGGGGGTTAGGGGAAAAACTGTTTTTT.

V and J are TRBV29-1 and TRBJ1-4; a possible D gene is TRBD1 (6 bases). V lost 7 bases to trimming and J lost 0 bases, with 12 bases between them. CDR3 size: 14 residues. Germline V gene sequence: CDR1 SQVTM, CDR2 ANQGSEA. The CDR3 nucleotides read TGCAGCGCGACAGGTGGCGCAACTAATGAAAAACTGTTTTTT. It specifies CSATGGATNEKLFF.

V usage is TRBV25-1 and J usage is TRBJ2-3; TRBD1 is a possible D gene (6 bases). CDR1 is MGHDK and CDR2 is SYGVNS in the germline V gene. Trimming took off 10 bases at V and 0 bases at J, with 11 bases between the two ends. CDR3 length equals 13 residues. The CDR3 loop reads CAIGTSSTDTQYF. For the CDR3, the DNA is TGTGCCATAGGGACATCGAGCACAGATACGCAGTATTTT.

V usage is TRBV6-6 and J usage is TRBJ2-3; weak D call: TRBD2 (6 bases). This CDR3 spans 15 amino acids. The ends were cut back, 7 bases at V and 0 bases at J, with 14 bases in the middle. Germline CDR1 reads MNHNY; CDR2 reads SVGAGI (reference sequence). CDR3 coding DNA: TGTGCCAGCATTGGGACTTACTCTAGCACAGATACGCAGTATTTT. The encoded protein is CASIGTYSSTDTQYF.